This T cell receptor beta chain was profiled in a study of T cells in localized non-small cell lung cancer (dated by TCRdb to the early 2020s). About the study as a whole: T cell repertoires of 236 early-stage NSCLC patients were analyzed, with tumors being compared against uninvolved tumor-adjacent lungs. The cohort was made up of around 220 treatment-naive NSCLC patients whose localized lung tumors had been resected. NSCLC patients had a mean age of around 70 years, and around 130 were male and 107 female.

From the germline V gene (reference sequence), CDR1 is MNHEY and CDR2 is SMNVEV. The junction carries 12 bases between V and J, which are trimmed by 3 bases and 6 bases respectively. From its cysteine to its phenylalanine, the CDR3 spans 13 amino acids. Left in the record is the CDR3 DNA by itself, 39 bases read in frame from the first base. General findings and caveats noted by the study authors: Because multi-region tumor sequencing was not done, intratumor heterogeneity could not be ruled out. Uninvolved tumor-adjacent lung showed the highest T cell clonality, higher than tumor, which suggests more focused antigenic responses in the uninvolved tumor-adjacent lung. Higher T cell density in blood was associated with longer overall survival, whereas higher clonality in adjacent lung was associated with shorter survival. A median of 57 of the top 100 tumor clones were detected in paired uninvolved adjacent lung, and some 30 of these tumor clones were also found among the top 100 clones of the paired uninvolved adjacent lung. Because of the exploratory design, TCR variables were selected using unadjusted p-values without false-discovery rate correction.

This clone was observed a few times. Its antigen target is currently unknown. Qualities for individual bases were not recorded, and no much larger clone is one base off. TCR beta CDR3 regions were sequenced from DNA using the immunoSEQ Assay. In the original analysis: T cell density was computed as TCR beta template counts normalized to usable DNA estimated by amplifying housekeeping genes. Richness was estimated with the preseqR package, extrapolating to 400,000 templates for PBMC samples and 120,000 templates for tissue samples. Clonality was defined by subtracting Pielou's evenness from one. Tissue-enriched TCRs were identified by differential abundance testing using productive amino-acid clonotypes, minimum total count 5 and alpha 0.1. Repertoire overlap between compartments was quantified with the Jaccard Index and Morisita Overlap Index. TCR beta CDR3s were clustered by GLIPH together with public tetramer-defined viral CDR3s, and at least three viral sequences plus V-gene enrichment were required for viral motifs. TCRdb's version of the immuneACCESS table is confined to in-frame rearrangements and falls short of the full clone set. An unresolved V gene accounts for under half of the shortfall where checked; the remainder is of unknown origin. Clone size and V and J calls were adopted from that table, with D and trimming inferred from the DNA. The sample table shows roughly 34,000 clones, and 78% are seen once. Roughly 35% of the sample lies in the top ten.

At diagnosis, peripheral blood, uninvolved tumor-adjacent lung and tumor were collected and were preserved as a mix of fresh-frozen and FFPE material. For TCR repertoire profiling, the blood samples were analyzed as peripheral blood mononuclear cells. The V gene is TRBV27 and the J gene is TRBJ2-7, with the D segment identity uncertain. The receptor was derived from a male donor at least 60 years old with stage II squamous cell lung carcinoma. Sequenced material: peripheral blood, taken before any cancer treatment. The CDR3 corresponds to CASSFNSSPEQYF. At the DNA level, the sequence is TGTGCCAGCAGTTTTAACAGTTCCCCCGAGCAGTACTTC.